This is a list of T cell receptor beta chains from one sample in a study of OX40 agonist ivuxolimab in advanced cancers. Using immunoSEQ multiplex PCR, the repertoire was profiled, and TCRdb retains in-frame clones only, with some absent. This sample yields around 10,000 clones, of which about 80% are seen a single time; roughly 15% belongs to the top ten. Sequenced here: CD4+ or CD8+ T cells sorted from blood, sampled in a trial of the OX40 agonist ivuxolimab. Receptor source: an adult with an advanced solid tumor such as melanoma, head and neck, liver or kidney cancer. Each CDR3 is given with its conserved first and last residue. A D gene is named only where the DNA matches it firmly. The size field is filled for only some rows; it gives once, few, many or a size class.

CDR3nt: TGTGCCAGCAGCCCGGGACAGGGGGCGAGAGATACGCAGTATTTT
CDR3aa: CASSPGQGARDTQYF
len: 15
d_gene: TRBD1
v_gene: TRBV5-4
j_gene: TRBJ2-3
abundance: -

CDR3nt: TGTGCCAGCAGTGGACTAGCGGGTGGCAATGAGCAGTTCTTC
CDR3aa: CASSGLAGGNEQFF
len: 14
d_gene: TRBD2
v_gene: TRBV6-4
j_gene: TRBJ2-1
abundance: -

CDR3nt: TGTGCCAGCAGTGAGGGGACAGAATACGAGCAGTACTTC
CDR3aa: CASSEGTEYEQYF
len: 13
d_gene: TRBD1
v_gene: TRBV6-1
j_gene: TRBJ2-7
abundance: -

CDR3nt: TGCGCCAGCAGCTCCTCCGGGACTAGCGGGAGACTGCTAGAGACCCAGTACTTC
CDR3aa: CASSSSGTSGRLLETQYF
len: 18
d_gene: TRBD2
v_gene: TRBV5-1
j_gene: TRBJ2-5
abundance: -

CDR3nt: TGTGCCAGCAGTGGGACGGACTATGGCTACACCTTC
CDR3aa: CASSGTDYGYTF
len: 12
d_gene: -
v_gene: TRBV27
j_gene: TRBJ1-2
abundance: -

CDR3nt: TGTGCCAGCAGCTTCGATGGACAGTACACTGAAGCTTTCTTT
CDR3aa: CASSFDGQYTEAFF
len: 14
d_gene: -
v_gene: TRBV7-9
j_gene: TRBJ1-1
abundance: once

CDR3nt: TGTGCCAGCAGTTACTCGGCAGGGAGCGGAAGTCAGCCCCAGCATTTT
CDR3aa: CASSYSAGSGSQPQHF
len: 16
d_gene: -
v_gene: TRBV6-5
j_gene: TRBJ1-5
abundance: -

CDR3nt: TGTGCCAGCAGCTTAGTGCGGGGTTGGTCTGGGGCCAACGTCCTGACTTTC
CDR3aa: CASSLVRGWSGANVLTF
len: 17
d_gene: -
v_gene: TRBV7-2
j_gene: TRBJ2-6
abundance: once

CDR3nt: TGCAGCGTTGGGACGGCGAGAGGCACAGATACGCAGTATTTT
CDR3aa: CSVGTARGTDTQYF
len: 14
d_gene: -
v_gene: TRBV29-1
j_gene: TRBJ2-3
abundance: -

CDR3nt: TGTGCCAGCAGTTACGTTAGCGGGAGTGACGAGCAGTACTTC
CDR3aa: CASSYVSGSDEQYF
len: 14
d_gene: TRBD2
v_gene: TRBV6-5
j_gene: TRBJ2-7
abundance: -

CDR3nt: TGTGCCAGCAGTCCAGAGACTTTTAATGAGCAGTTCTTC
CDR3aa: CASSPETFNEQFF
len: 13
d_gene: -
v_gene: TRBV6-1
j_gene: TRBJ2-1
abundance: -

CDR3nt: TGTGCCAGCACCGCCGGGACTAAACTTCCAGATACGCAGTATTTT
CDR3aa: CASTAGTKLPDTQYF
len: 15
d_gene: TRBD2
v_gene: TRBV2
j_gene: TRBJ2-3
abundance: large

CDR3nt: TGTGCCAGCAGCCCGAATCATTTTAGCGTTGTCACCGGGGAGCTGTTTTTT
CDR3aa: CASSPNHFSVVTGELFF
len: 17
d_gene: -
v_gene: TRBV7-3
j_gene: TRBJ2-2
abundance: -

CDR3nt: TGTGCCAGCAGCTTCGGACAGGCCTATGAAAAACTGTTTTTT
CDR3aa: CASSFGQAYEKLFF
len: 14
d_gene: TRBD1
v_gene: TRBV7-8
j_gene: TRBJ1-4
abundance: -

CDR3nt: TGTGCCAGCAGCTTCCGGAGGGGTAGCGGGGAGCTGTTTTTT
CDR3aa: CASSFRRGSGELFF
len: 14
d_gene: -
v_gene: TRBV7-8
j_gene: TRBJ2-2
abundance: -

CDR3nt: TGTGCCAGCAGTGACTCGATAGCGGGGGGGCTCGATGAGCAGTTCTTC
CDR3aa: CASSDSIAGGLDEQFF
len: 16
d_gene: TRBD2
v_gene: TRBV6-4
j_gene: TRBJ2-1
abundance: once

CDR3nt: TGTGCCAGCAGCCTTAGACAGGGGCTGAACACTGAAGCTTTCTTT
CDR3aa: CASSLRQGLNTEAFF
len: 15
d_gene: TRBD1
v_gene: TRBV11-2
j_gene: TRBJ1-1
abundance: -

CDR3nt: TGCGCCAGCAGCCCCTTGGGGGGGGCCGACGAGCAGTTCTTC
CDR3aa: CASSPLGGADEQFF
len: 14
d_gene: -
v_gene: TRBV5-1
j_gene: TRBJ2-1
abundance: -

CDR3nt: TGTGCCAGCAGCCAACTACAATTCGAGGGCGGCAATTCACCCCTCCACTTT
CDR3aa: CASSQLQFEGGNSPLHF
len: 17
d_gene: -
v_gene: TRBV4-2
j_gene: TRBJ1-6
abundance: -

CDR3nt: TGCGCCAGCAGCCAAGATACTCGAGGCTACACCTTC
CDR3aa: CASSQDTRGYTF
len: 12
d_gene: -
v_gene: TRBV4-1
j_gene: TRBJ1-2
abundance: -

CDR3nt: TGTGCCAGCAGCCCGACACGCACCGGGGAGCTGTTTTTT
CDR3aa: CASSPTRTGELFF
len: 13
d_gene: -
v_gene: TRBV14
j_gene: TRBJ2-2
abundance: -

CDR3nt: TGCGCCAGCAGGGCCGGGGGCTTGACTGAAGCTTTCTTT
CDR3aa: CASRAGGLTEAFF
len: 13
d_gene: -
v_gene: TRBV10-2
j_gene: TRBJ1-1
abundance: -

CDR3nt: TGCGCCAGCAGCCAAGGAGCACCGGGCGCCTCTAGCTCTGGAAACACCATATATTTT
CDR3aa: CASSQGAPGASSSGNTIYF
len: 19
d_gene: -
v_gene: TRBV4-1
j_gene: TRBJ1-3
abundance: -

CDR3nt: TGCAGCGTTGAATTGGCTAGCGGGGGGGCTGGCAATGAGCAGTTCTTC
CDR3aa: CSVELASGGAGNEQFF
len: 16
d_gene: TRBD2
v_gene: TRBV29-1
j_gene: TRBJ2-1
abundance: -

CDR3nt: TGTGCCAGCAGCCCCCGCTCGGGTTTGAACACTGAAGCTTTCTTT
CDR3aa: CASSPRSGLNTEAFF
len: 15
d_gene: -
v_gene: TRBV11-2
j_gene: TRBJ1-1
abundance: once

CDR3nt: TGTGCCAGCAGCTGGACTAGCGGGGCCCTCTCCTACGAGCAGTACTTC
CDR3aa: CASSWTSGALSYEQYF
len: 16
d_gene: TRBD2
v_gene: TRBV7-9
j_gene: TRBJ2-7
abundance: -

CDR3nt: TGTGCCAGCAGCTTAGGAACTGGGCCAGGAGAGACCCAGTACTTC
CDR3aa: CASSLGTGPGETQYF
len: 15
d_gene: -
v_gene: TRBV7-6
j_gene: TRBJ2-5
abundance: -

CDR3nt: TGTGCCAGCAGCTCCCCGGGACAGCCGAGCTACACCTTC
CDR3aa: CASSSPGQPSYTF
len: 13
d_gene: TRBD1
v_gene: TRBV5-5
j_gene: TRBJ1-2
abundance: few

CDR3nt: TGTGCCAGCAGCTTAGGGCCCCTGTCGGCCGGGGCCACCTACGAGCAGTACTTC
CDR3aa: CASSLGPLSAGATYEQYF
len: 18
d_gene: -
v_gene: TRBV7-9
j_gene: TRBJ2-7
abundance: -

CDR3nt: TGTGCCAGCAGGATAGCGGGAGGGGCTCCAGATACGCAGTATTTT
CDR3aa: CASRIAGGAPDTQYF
len: 15
d_gene: TRBD2
v_gene: TRBV27
j_gene: TRBJ2-3
abundance: once

CDR3nt: TGTGCCAGCAGTGCTCACATAGGCGCCGGACTAGCTGTCAACAATGAGCAGTTCTTC
CDR3aa: CASSAHIGAGLAVNNEQFF
len: 19
d_gene: TRBD2
v_gene: TRBV6-1
j_gene: TRBJ2-1
abundance: -

CDR3nt: TGTGCCAGCAGTGAAGGGACAATTAATGAAAAACTGTTTTTT
CDR3aa: CASSEGTINEKLFF
len: 14
d_gene: -
v_gene: TRBV6-1
j_gene: TRBJ1-4
abundance: -

CDR3nt: TGTGCCAGCAGCGTAGGTAGGGGAGAGACCCAGTACTTC
CDR3aa: CASSVGRGETQYF
len: 13
d_gene: -
v_gene: TRBV9
j_gene: TRBJ2-5
abundance: -

CDR3nt: TGTGCCAGTAGCGAACCTATCCTTGGACAGGGGGGACCAGAAATTATGAACACTGAAGCTTTCTTT
CDR3aa: CASSEPILGQGGPEIMNTEAFF
len: 22
d_gene: TRBD1
v_gene: TRBV19
j_gene: TRBJ1-1
abundance: -

CDR3nt: TGTGCCAGCAGCTTGTTGAGCACAGATACGCAGTATTTT
CDR3aa: CASSLLSTDTQYF
len: 13
d_gene: -
v_gene: TRBV7-2
j_gene: TRBJ2-3
abundance: -

CDR3nt: TGTGCCTGGGCCCTAGGGGCAGAGCAGTACTTC
CDR3aa: CAWALGAEQYF
len: 11
d_gene: -
v_gene: TRBV30
j_gene: TRBJ2-7
abundance: few

CDR3nt: TGTGCCAGCCTCTATACTGAAGCTTTCTTT
CDR3aa: CASLYTEAFF
len: 10
d_gene: -
v_gene: TRBV2
j_gene: TRBJ1-1
abundance: -

CDR3nt: TGTGCCAGCAGCTTGGAGGGGGCGCAGAATTCACCCCTCCACTTT
CDR3aa: CASSLEGAQNSPLHF
len: 15
d_gene: TRBD1
v_gene: TRBV5-4
j_gene: TRBJ1-6
abundance: medium-sized

CDR3nt: TGTGCCTGGAGTGTTGACTTGACCTACGAGCAGTACTTC
CDR3aa: CAWSVDLTYEQYF
len: 13
d_gene: -
v_gene: TRBV30
j_gene: TRBJ2-7
abundance: -

CDR3nt: TGTGCCAGCAGCCAATGGGGGAACACTGAAGCTTTCTTT
CDR3aa: CASSQWGNTEAFF
len: 13
d_gene: -
v_gene: TRBV14
j_gene: TRBJ1-1
abundance: few

CDR3nt: TGTGCCAGCACCTCCCCGGGGCTAGCGGGTTCCAATGAGCAGTTCTTC
CDR3aa: CASTSPGLAGSNEQFF
len: 16
d_gene: TRBD2
v_gene: TRBV7-9
j_gene: TRBJ2-1
abundance: -

CDR3nt: TGCGCCAGCAGCCAGGGTCCACAGGTGAACACTGAAGCTTTCTTT
CDR3aa: CASSQGPQVNTEAFF
len: 15
d_gene: -
v_gene: TRBV4-1
j_gene: TRBJ1-1
abundance: -

CDR3nt: TGTGCCAGCAGCGTAGGAAGAAACACCGGGGAGCTGTTTTTT
CDR3aa: CASSVGRNTGELFF
len: 14
d_gene: -
v_gene: TRBV9
j_gene: TRBJ2-2
abundance: -

CDR3nt: TGTGCCAGCAGTTTCGAGGGAGGGAGGGACGAGCAGTACTTC
CDR3aa: CASSFEGGRDEQYF
len: 14
d_gene: TRBD2
v_gene: TRBV27
j_gene: TRBJ2-7
abundance: -

CDR3nt: TGTGCCAGCAGTCCTGGCGGGGGGGCCCAGTACGAGCAGTACTTC
CDR3aa: CASSPGGGAQYEQYF
len: 15
d_gene: TRBD2
v_gene: TRBV27
j_gene: TRBJ2-7
abundance: few

CDR3nt: TGTGCCAGCAGCAAAGTCCGGGGTATTACCGCGCTAAAAGCTTTCTTT
CDR3aa: CASSKVRGITALKAFF
len: 16
d_gene: -
v_gene: TRBV21-1
j_gene: TRBJ1-1
abundance: -

CDR3nt: TGTGCCAGCAGCTTGTTCGGGACATGGGAATGGAACTATGGCTACACCTTC
CDR3aa: CASSLFGTWEWNYGYTF
len: 17
d_gene: -
v_gene: TRBV5-6
j_gene: TRBJ1-2
abundance: medium-sized

CDR3nt: TGTGCCAGTAGTTGGACAGCTAACTATGGCTACACCTTC
CDR3aa: CASSWTANYGYTF
len: 13
d_gene: -
v_gene: TRBV19
j_gene: TRBJ1-2
abundance: -

CDR3nt: TGTGCCAGCAGCTTAGAAGGGACAGGGTCAGCCTACGAGCAGTACTTC
CDR3aa: CASSLEGTGSAYEQYF
len: 16
d_gene: TRBD1
v_gene: TRBV7-8
j_gene: TRBJ2-7
abundance: -

CDR3nt: TGCGCCAGCAGCTTAGACAGGGGCACAGATACGCAGTATTTT
CDR3aa: CASSLDRGTDTQYF
len: 14
d_gene: TRBD1
v_gene: TRBV5-1
j_gene: TRBJ2-3
abundance: -

CDR3nt: TGTGCCAGCAGCTTAGACCCCGTACAGGGGGCAGGAGAAAAACTGTTTTTT
CDR3aa: CASSLDPVQGAGEKLFF
len: 17
d_gene: TRBD1
v_gene: TRBV11-3
j_gene: TRBJ1-4
abundance: -

CDR3nt: TGTGCCGGGCTAGAAGGGCGGGAGACCCAGTACTTC
CDR3aa: CAGLEGRETQYF
len: 12
d_gene: -
v_gene: TRBV30
j_gene: TRBJ2-5
abundance: -